Listed here are 14 T cell receptor beta chains from one sample, sequenced in a study of T cell changes during pregnancy in multiple sclerosis. The method was immunoSEQ multiplex PCR; TCRdb's version includes in-frame clones alone and lacks a portion of them. The data contain tens of thousands of clones, roughly 93% of them singletons. This specimen consisted of CD8+ T cells from peripheral blood mononuclear cells, obtained in the second trimester of pregnancy. Every receptor here comes from a female donor with multiple sclerosis, enrolled in a pregnancy study.

This sequence joins TRBV27 and TRBJ2-1; a weak D match, TRBD1 (5 bases). Germline V lookup: CDR1 MNHEY, CDR2 SMNVEV (reference sequence). This CDR3 is 15 amino acids long. Trimming pared 2 bases from V and 6 bases from J, leaving 14 bases between. CDR3 in amino acids: CASSLGDSNLNEQFF. DNA of the CDR3: TGTGCCAGCAGTTTAGGAGACAGCAATCTCAATGAGCAGTTCTTC.

This clone was counted once. This rearrangement joins TRBV19 to TRBJ2-2, with 9 bases fitting TRBD2. The V and J ends lost 11 bases and 7 bases, in that order; junction bases with no gene match: 5. Germline loops: CDR1 LNHDA, CDR2 SQIVND (reference sequence). This CDR3 is built from 12 residues. CDR3: CAGSGRYGELFF. The CDR3 bases are TGTGCCGGAAGCGGGAGGTACGGGGAGCTGTTTTTT.

This CDR3 is CASSPEAYEQYF. The CDR3 bases are TGTGCCAGCAGTCCGGAGGCCTACGAGCAGTACTTC. The rearrangement joins TRBV6-6 to TRBJ2-7, with TRBD2 as a possible D gene (5 bases). The CDR3 is 12 residues long. Germline lookup yields CDR1 MNHNY and CDR2 SVGAGI (reference sequence). V gave up 5 bases and J gave up 2 bases, with 7 bases separating them.

The chain recombines TRBV27 with TRBJ1-3; tentative D call: TRBD1 (6 bases). Deletions cut 5 bases from V and 0 bases from J, with 14 bases between. The germline gives CDR1 MNHEY, CDR2 SMNVEV (reference sequence). This CDR3 is 16 amino acids long. CDR3 DNA: TGTGCCAGCAGTGTACAGGGAGGGACCTCTGGAAACACCATATATTTT. Amino acid sequence: CASSVQGGTSGNTIYF.

The rearrangement links TRBV27 to TRBJ2-2; 8 bases align to TRBD1. The J segment lost 7 bases and the V segment lost 1 base, leaving 11 bases of the junction unmatched. Germline CDR1 is MNHEY and CDR2 is SMNVEV (reference sequence). This CDR3 has 17 residues. In nucleotides, the CDR3 is TGTGCCAGCAGTTTATACTCAGGGGGCGAGTCGTTCGGGGAGCTGTTTTTT. Translation: CASSLYSGGESFGELFF.

J is TRBJ2-1 and V is TRBV27; 11 bases align to TRBD1. V lost 4 bases to trimming and J lost 4 bases; unmatched junction nucleotides: 9. CDR1 and CDR2 from the germline V gene are MNHEY and SMNVEV (reference sequence). This CDR3 is 17 amino acids long. CDR3 nucleotide sequence: TGTGCCAGCAGTTCGGGGTCGGGGGACAGGGGGTACAATGAGCAGTTCTTC. Its protein product is CASSSGSGDRGYNEQFF.

This clone appeared once. This chain links TRBV14 with TRBJ2-4; D perhaps matches TRBD2 (6 bases). The CDR3 totals 17 residues. CDR1 SGHDN and CDR2 FVKESK come from the germline V gene. V was shortened by 0 bases and J by 0 bases, with 12 bases between the two germline ends. This chain's CDR3 is CASSQDSGTLAKNIQYF. In nucleotides, the CDR3 is TGTGCCAGCAGCCAAGATAGCGGCACCCTAGCCAAAAACATTCAGTACTTC.

J is TRBJ2-2 and V is TRBV29-1; D is possibly TRBD1 (6 bases). The CDR3 is 15 amino acids. Per germline, CDR1 SQVTM and CDR2 ANQGSEA. V lost 3 bases to trimming and J lost 5 bases, with 16 bases between them. Here the CDR3 reads CSVDGAGAETGELFF. The CDR3, as DNA: TGCAGCGTTGACGGGGCAGGGGCGGAAACCGGGGAGCTGTTTTTT.

This clone was observed once. J is TRBJ2-2 and V is TRBV29-1, with a weak D call TRBD1 (6 bases). The V gene's germline CDR1 is SQVTM and CDR2 ANQGSEA. V dropped 6 bases and J dropped 4 bases, with 15 bases sitting between them. This CDR3 comprises 14 residues. This chain's CDR3 is CSVERGSGTGELFF. CDR3 DNA sequence: TGCAGCGTCGAGAGGGGGTCGGGCACCGGGGAGCTGTTTTTT.

This chain uses TRBV27 with TRBJ2-7, with D maybe TRBD1 (6 bases). V gave up 6 bases and J gave up 0 bases, with 9 bases separating them. Per germline, CDR1 MNHEY and CDR2 SMNVEV (reference sequence). This CDR3 contains 13 residues. The CDR3 is CASRRGGSYEQYF. CDR3 in DNA: TGTGCCAGCAGGCGAGGGGGCTCCTACGAGCAGTACTTC.

The gene calls are TRBV7-6 and TRBJ1-1, with 8 bases fitting TRBD1. This CDR3 is 14 amino acids long. Germline lookup yields CDR1 SGHVS and CDR2 FNYEAQ. The J segment lost 1 base and the V segment lost 6 bases, leaving 4 bases of the junction unmatched. The CDR3 loop reads CASRSGGWNTEAFF. CDR3 coding DNA: TGTGCCAGCAGGTCAGGGGGCTGGAACACTGAAGCTTTCTTT.

CDR3 coding DNA: TGTGCCAGCGGGGCTGGTGGCTACACCTTC. As protein: CASGAGGYTF. V usage is TRBV28 and J usage is TRBJ1-2, with TRBD1 as a possible D gene (5 bases). V lost 8 bases to trimming and J lost 7 bases, with 8 bases between them. The V gene's germline CDR1 is MDHEN and CDR2 SYDVKM. The length of the CDR3 is 10 residues.

The V call is TRBV6-5, the J call TRBJ1-1; no firm D call. Germline assignment: CDR1 MNHEY and CDR2 SVGAGI. The CDR3 is 14 residues long. The V gene lost 4 bases and the J gene lost 1 base, with 10 bases spanning the gap. The CDR3 is CASSWTQRNTEAFF. The CDR3 DNA reads as TGTGCCAGCAGTTGGACTCAAAGGAACACTGAAGCTTTCTTT.

This clone was seen only once. The genes are TRBV29-1 and TRBJ2-1; D ambiguous. Trimming shortened V by 4 bases and J by 3 bases, and 13 bases separated the two germline ends. The CDR3 is 14 residues long. Germline loops: CDR1 SQVTM, CDR2 ANQGSEA. The CDR3 nucleotides read TGCAGCGTTGCAATGGCGGCGGTCTACAATGAGCAGTTCTTC. Protein sequence: CSVAMAAVYNEQFF.